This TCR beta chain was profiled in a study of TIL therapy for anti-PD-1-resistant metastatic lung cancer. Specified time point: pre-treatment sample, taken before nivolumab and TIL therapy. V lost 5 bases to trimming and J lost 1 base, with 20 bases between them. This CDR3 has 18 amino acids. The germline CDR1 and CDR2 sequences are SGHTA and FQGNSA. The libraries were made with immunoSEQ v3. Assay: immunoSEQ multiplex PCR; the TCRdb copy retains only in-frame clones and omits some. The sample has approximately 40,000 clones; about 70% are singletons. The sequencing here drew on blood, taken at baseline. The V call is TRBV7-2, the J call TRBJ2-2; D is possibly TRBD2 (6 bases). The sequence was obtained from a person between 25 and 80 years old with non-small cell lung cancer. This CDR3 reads CASSLFGGGARNTGELFF. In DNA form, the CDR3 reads TGTGCCAGCAGCCTGTTCGGGGGAGGTGCCAGGAACACCGGGGAGCTGTTTTTT.